The present T cell receptor (beta chain) was sequenced within a study of blood T cells in healthy people across ages. Overall study results and limits: It was the long-lived donors that had more naive CD4+ cells and higher diversity than aged donors. Changes seen in expanded clonotypes were possibly confounded by donor CMV status left unknown.

As to this clonotype: Its antigen is still unknown.

Primed by a sample-barcoded 5' primer and a J-beta primer mix, a second PCR proceeded for 7 to 11 cycles. Researchers report that a template-switch adaptor with 12 random nucleotides tagged each cDNA molecule. TCRdb fed the 5' RACE reads into MiXCR, producing one record per CDR3 protein. The profile shows about 570,000 distinct CDR3 sequences, approximately 27% of them singletons. Trimming left V 5 bases short and J 5 bases short, with 16 bases between. Germline lookup yields CDR1 SGHTA and CDR2 FQGNSA. The CDR3 consists of 14 residues. The authors isolated at least 6 million PBMCs per sample. V and J are TRBV7-2 and TRBJ2-7; D unclear. What was sequenced was blood. The origin of this receptor is a woman in her 70s in good health. The CDR3 region is CASSPMSSTDEQYF. Here the CDR3 DNA reads TGTGCCAGCAGCCCCATGAGCAGTACCGACGAGCAGTACTTC.